This T cell receptor (beta chain) was identified during a study of cytomegalovirus exposure and HLA in healthy donors. As for the study in general: An early release of data contained approximately 80 million unique TCRs, which came from HLA-typed donors.

The germline V gene has CDR1 SGHRS and CDR2 YFSETQ. Between the trimmed V and J ends, which lost 0 bases and 3 bases, there was a span of 21 bases. This CDR3 is built from 18 residues. Sampled while nominally healthy, donors likely had unrecorded immune exposures. PCR used 60 Vbeta primers and 13 Jbeta primers. The table came from immunoSEQ multiplex PCR; TCRdb's copy has only in-frame clones and leaves some out. The sample records roughly 93,000 clones, over 70% being singletons. The V and J genes are TRBV5-1 and TRBJ1-1; D possibly corresponds to TRBD1 (6 bases). This sequence was found in a man between 40 and 49 years old in good health and CMV-seronegative. The sequenced sample was PBMCs. CDR3 sequence: CASSLAMGFGGRDTEAFF. CDR3 coding DNA: TGCGCCAGCAGCTTGGCAATGGGATTTGGGGGCCGGGACACTGAAGCTTTCTTT. Full variable domain (remainder filled in from reference TRBV5-1 and TRBJ1-1): KAGVTQTPRYLIKTRGQQVTLSCSPISGHRSVSWYQQTPGQGLQFLFEYFSETQRNKGNFPGRFSGRQFSNSRSEMNVSTLELGDSALYLCASSLAMGFGGRDTEAFFGQGTRLTVV.